The 27 T cell receptor beta chains presented below share a single source sample, sequenced in a study of shared clonotypes between healthy human individuals. TCRdb's table, derived via immunoSEQ multiplex PCR, lists solely in-frame clones and lacks some. The data show about 660,000 clones, around two thirds seen once. Sequencing used memory CD4+ T cells sorted from blood. Subset denoted: CD45RA-negative fraction. The receptors originated from a woman aged 30 to 39 in good health.

This chain links TRBV28 with TRBJ1-5; D unclear. V lost 6 bases, J lost 4 bases, and 13 bases lay in between. The V gene's germline CDR1 is MDHEN and CDR2 SYDVKM. The CDR3 totals 14 residues. The CDR3 spells CASSETDLNQPQHF. Written as DNA, the CDR3 is TGTGCCAGCAGCGAAACAGATCTAAATCAGCCCCAGCATTTT.

The CDR3 is CASSPTGQGGGYTF. As DNA, the CDR3 is TGTGCCAGCAGTCCGACGGGACAGGGTGGAGGCTACACCTTC. The rearrangement links TRBV6-5 to TRBJ1-2, with TRBD1 matching over 9 bases. The CDR3 totals 14 residues. Germline V lookup: CDR1 MNHEY, CDR2 SVGAGI. V was clipped by 5 bases and J by 8 bases; unmatched bases: 9.

This clone has only one observation. The V gene is TRBV7-2, the J gene TRBJ2-3; no definite D call. The CDR3 is made up of 16 amino acids. The ends were cut back, 0 bases at V and 1 base at J, with 11 bases in the middle. CDR1 is SGHTA, CDR2 FQGNSA, per germline. The CDR3 reads CASSLAAGVGTDTQYF. The CDR3 region has the DNA TGTGCCAGCAGCTTAGCGGCTGGGGTAGGCACAGATACGCAGTATTTT. The variable domain in full, with the rest retrieved from reference TRBV7-2 and TRBJ2-3, is GAGVSQSPSNKVTEKGKDVELRCDPISGHTALYWYRQSLGQGLEFLIYFQGNSAPDKSGLPSDRFSAERTGGSVSTLTIQRTQQEDSAVYLCASSLAAGVGTDTQYFGPGTRLTVL.

This chain links TRBV9 with TRBJ2-2, with 13 bases fitting TRBD2. Germline V lookup: CDR1 SGDLS, CDR2 YYNGEE. The CDR3 is made up of 16 amino acids. J gave up 6 bases and V 4 bases, and 6 bases lay outside the gene matches. The CDR3 is CASSPRTSGSPGELFF. The CDR3 DNA is TGTGCCAGCAGCCCCCGGACTAGCGGGAGTCCCGGGGAGCTGTTTTTT.

This sequence joins TRBV5-1 and TRBJ2-5; 10 positions agree with TRBD2. Per the germline V gene, CDR1 is SGHRS and CDR2 is YFSETQ. The CDR3 loop spans 15 amino acids. V shed 1 base, J shed 6 bases, and the junction held 6 bases outside the gene matches. CDR3 loop: CASSLYSSGSQTQYF. CDR3 DNA sequence: TGCGCCAGCAGCTTGTATTCTAGCGGGAGCCAGACCCAGTACTTC.

The chain has TRBV27 and TRBJ2-1; 12 bases are a match to TRBD2. The CDR3 runs 14 residues. J lost 8 bases, V lost 6 bases, and 5 bases had no gene match. Germline V lookup: CDR1 MNHEY, CDR2 SMNVEV (reference sequence). CDR3 protein: CASRLAGGPHEQFF. The CDR3 DNA reads as TGTGCCAGCAGGCTAGCGGGAGGGCCCCATGAGCAGTTCTTC.

J is TRBJ2-1 and V is TRBV5-1; 13 nucleotides agree with TRBD2. From germline, CDR1 is SGHRS and CDR2 YFSETQ. V gave up 3 bases and J gave up 3 bases; unmatched junction bases: 15. The CDR3 is made up of 20 amino acids. The CDR3 reads CASSSPPGLAGPKRYNEQFF. Here the CDR3 DNA reads TGCGCCAGCAGCTCACCTCCGGGACTAGCGGGACCGAAACGCTACAATGAGCAGTTCTTC.

This chain links TRBV7-9 with TRBJ2-3; TRBD1 matches 9 bases. V was pared by 4 bases and J by 1 base, with 3 bases of the junction left unmatched. This CDR3 is built from 15 residues. The germline V gene has CDR1 SEHNR and CDR2 FQNEAQ (reference sequence). The CDR3 reads CASSWWTGGTDTQYF. CDR3 coding DNA: TGTGCCAGCAGCTGGTGGACAGGGGGCACAGATACGCAGTATTTT.

CDR3 sequence: CASSPDRGRETQYF. In DNA, the CDR3 is TGTGCCAGCAGCCCGGACAGGGGGAGGGAGACCCAGTACTTC. The chain is built from TRBV7-9 and TRBJ2-5, with 10 bases that match TRBD1. This CDR3 is built from 14 residues. With 5 bases clipped from V and 5 bases from J, the junction kept 5 bases outside the gene matches. Germline V gene data show CDR1 as SEHNR and CDR2 as FQNEAQ (reference sequence).

The rearrangement uses TRBV29-1 and TRBJ2-1, with D uncertain. Germline loops: CDR1 SQVTM, CDR2 ANQGSEA. CDR3 length equals 13 residues. Deletions cut 4 bases from V and 9 bases from J, with 16 bases between. As DNA, the CDR3 is TGCAGCGTTGGAGGTAGCAATAGGGTTGAGCAGTTCTTC. Protein: CSVGGSNRVEQFF.

The chain is built from TRBV28 and TRBJ2-7; 12 positions match TRBD2. In germline, CDR1 is MDHEN, CDR2 SYDVKM. Unmatched junction bases numbered 8, after V lost 8 bases and J lost 0 bases. The CDR3 consists of 16 residues. The CDR3 protein is CASGLTSGRSSYEQYF. The CDR3 region has the DNA TGTGCCAGCGGGCTAACTAGCGGGAGGAGCTCCTACGAGCAGTACTTC.

The table lists this clone with a count of one. The chain employs TRBV27 and TRBJ1-2; D is ambiguous. The CDR3 extends over 9 amino acids. Germline values: CDR1 MNHEY, CDR2 SMNVEV (reference sequence). Trimming left V 8 bases short and J 8 bases short, with 6 bases between. The CDR3 DNA reads as TGTGCCAGCTGGGAAGGCTACACCTTC. This sequence encodes CASWEGYTF.

In this sample, this clone turned up once. The chain couples TRBV5-1 to TRBJ2-3; no clear D. V lost 2 bases to trimming and J lost 5 bases, with 9 bases between them. Germline V CDR1 and CDR2: SGHRS, YFSETQ. The CDR3 is made up of 13 amino acids. In DNA form, the CDR3 reads TGCGCCAGCAGCTTCTCGAGGCAAGATACGCAGTATTTT. Its translation is CASSFSRQDTQYF. The full variable domain, with the rest looked up from reference TRBV5-1 and TRBJ2-3, is KAGVTQTPRYLIKTRGQQVTLSCSPISGHRSVSWYQQTPGQGLQFLFEYFSETQRNKGNFPGRFSGRQFSNSRSEMNVSTLELGDSALYLCASSFSRQDTQYFGPGTRLTVL.

The chain couples TRBV6-6 to TRBJ1-3; D is undetermined. Trimming took off 6 bases at V and 3 bases at J, with 12 bases between the two ends. This CDR3 is built from 14 residues. CDR1 MNHNY and CDR2 SVGAGI come from the germline V gene (reference sequence). DNA for the CDR3: TGTGCCAGCAGCACTTGGGTTGGTGGAAACACCATATATTTT. Encoded protein: CASSTWVGGNTIYF.

On this clone: A much larger clone is a single base away; this may be a read error. Other nucleotide sequences from this sample produce the same CDR3. The rearrangement uses TRBV30 and TRBJ2-5, with D perhaps matching TRBD2 (6 bases). From germline, CDR1 is GTSNPN and CDR2 SVGIG (reference sequence). The CDR3 runs to 14 residues. The CDR3 bases are TGTGCCTGGAGTGTAGCTGGGACTGGAAAGACCCAATACTTC. It specifies CAWSVAGTGKTQYF.

The chain recombines TRBV5-1 with TRBJ2-7; D is uncertain. Deletions cut 4 bases from V and 6 bases from J, with 20 bases between. Germline loops: CDR1 SGHRS, CDR2 YFSETQ. This CDR3 comprises 15 residues. In nucleotides, the CDR3 is TGCGCCAGCAGCCCACCTGTCGCCCGAGGTCGCGAGCAGTACTTC. It codes for CASSPPVARGREQYF.

The rearrangement uses TRBV19 and TRBJ2-1; 13 bases are a match to TRBD2. Germline V CDR1 and CDR2: LNHDA, SQIVND (reference sequence). This CDR3 is 15 amino acids long. The ends lost 10 bases at V and 12 bases at J; junction bases unmatched: 15. The CDR3 is CATAPSGTSGIGQFF. CDR3 DNA: TGTGCCACCGCGCCCTCCGGGACTAGCGGGATTGGGCAGTTCTTC.

The chain has TRBV28 and TRBJ2-7; possibly TRBD2 for D (5 bases). V was cut by 8 bases and J by 4 bases, with 12 bases left in between. CDR3 length equals 12 residues. The germline CDR1 and CDR2 sequences are MDHEN and SYDVKM. The CDR3, as DNA: TGTGCCAGCGGCGGCGGGTCTTACGAGCAGTACTTC. Its translation: CASGGGSYEQYF.

The V call is TRBV7-2, the J call TRBJ2-2; a possible D gene is TRBD1 (6 bases). Trimming removed 5 bases from V and 4 bases from J, with 14 bases in between. Germline CDR1 is SGHTA and CDR2 is FQGNSA. The CDR3 extends over 15 amino acids. The CDR3 spells CASSGLQGPTGELFF. For the CDR3, the DNA is TGTGCCAGCAGCGGCCTACAGGGCCCCACCGGGGAGCTGTTTTTT.

The genes are TRBV9 and TRBJ1-1; D not certain. The V gene lost 4 bases and the J gene lost 5 bases, with 12 bases spanning the gap. Germline CDR1 reads SGDLS; CDR2 reads YYNGEE. The CDR3 covers 13 residues. The CDR3 sequence: CASSPHMGTEAFF. DNA for the CDR3: TGTGCCAGCAGCCCGCACATGGGGACTGAAGCTTTCTTT.

V and J are TRBV28 and TRBJ2-5, with D perhaps being TRBD1 or TRBD2 (5 bases each). Trimming pared 6 bases from V and 0 bases from J, leaving 11 bases between. Germline CDR1 and CDR2: MDHEN and SYDVKM. The CDR3 extends over 14 amino acids. CDR3 amino acids: CASRVGPYQETQYF. The DNA of the CDR3 is TGTGCCAGCAGGGTGGGACCGTACCAAGAGACCCAGTACTTC. The entire variable domain, with the rest obtained from reference TRBV28 and TRBJ2-5, is as follows: DVKVTQSSRYLVKRTGEKVFLECVQDMDHENMFWYRQDPGLGLRLIYFSYDVKMKEKGDIPEGYSVSREKKERFSLILESASTNQTSMYLCASRVGPYQETQYFGPGTRLLVL.

The CDR3 coding sequence is TGTGCCAGCAGTTTATTGGGTCAGGGAGGATGGACTGAAGCTTTCTTT. It is translated as CASSLLGQGGWTEAFF. The V gene is TRBV28, the J gene TRBJ1-1; the D gene is possibly TRBD1 (5 bases). The germline CDR1 and CDR2 sequences are MDHEN and SYDVKM. V was cut by 1 base and J by 5 bases, with 17 bases left in between. The CDR3 is 16 residues long.

V is TRBV5-5 and J is TRBJ1-1; D is unresolved. Germline CDR1 is SGHKS and CDR2 is YYEKEE (reference sequence). V lost 0 bases, J lost 1 base, and 7 bases lay in between. CDR3 length: 14 residues. CDR3 sequence: CASSLAGWNTEAFF. Here the CDR3 DNA reads TGTGCCAGCAGCTTGGCGGGGTGGAACACTGAAGCTTTCTTT.

This clone was picked up a small number of times. V gene TRBV18 combines with J gene TRBJ1-1; D unclear. The V end was cut by 0 bases, the J end by 1 base, with 15 bases between. The CDR3 covers 17 residues. Germline V gene data show CDR1 as KGHSH and CDR2 as LQKENI. Here the CDR3 reads CASSPPLGAVWNTEAFF. The DNA of the CDR3 is TGTGCCAGCTCACCACCGTTGGGCGCGGTTTGGAACACTGAAGCTTTCTTT.

The rearrangement uses TRBV5-1 and TRBJ1-3, with 7 positions matching TRBD1. V shed 4 bases, J shed 3 bases, and the junction held 7 bases outside the gene matches. Germline V gives CDR1 SGHRS, CDR2 YFSETQ. This CDR3 region has 15 residues. The CDR3: CASSATGTDGNTIYF. The CDR3 region has the DNA TGCGCCAGCAGCGCAACCGGGACAGATGGAAACACCATATATTTT.

In its sample, this clone was seen a few times. This rearrangement joins TRBV27 to TRBJ2-2; no clear D. CDR1 is MNHEY and CDR2 is SMNVEV in the germline V gene (reference sequence). The CDR3 runs 14 residues. Trimming took off 3 bases at V and 7 bases at J, with 12 bases between the two ends. CDR3 sequence (DNA): TGTGCCAGCAGTTTTTCATGGCGCAACGGGGAGCTGTTTTTT. This translates into CASSFSWRNGELFF.

J is TRBJ2-3 and V is TRBV5-1, with D tentatively TRBD1 (6 bases). The CDR3 consists of 14 residues. V lost 4 bases to trimming and J lost 6 bases, with 15 bases between them. The V gene's germline CDR1 is SGHRS and CDR2 YFSETQ. In DNA form, the CDR3 reads TGCGCCAGCAGCCCTGGGACAATTCTTGATACGCAGTATTTT. This gives the protein CASSPGTILDTQYF.